This T cell receptor beta chain was captured by sequencing in a study of shared T cell receptors in the human thymus. Repertoires were generated with immunoSEQ multiplex PCR, while TCRdb's copy carries only in-frame clones and drops some. The sample lists roughly 500,000 clones; around 78% were seen once. This CDR3 contains 16 residues. Germline-derived CDR1 and CDR2 are MGHRA and YSYEKL. V was trimmed by 4 bases and J by 0 bases, leaving 13 bases between them. These data were also filed under a second study, of human thymus T cells. Per that study: Apparent bias marked the V and J gene usage of thymic and blood repertoires.

The material sequenced was thymocytes. This receptor was taken from a boy under two years old with a congenital heart defect. V is TRBV4-1 and J is TRBJ2-1; D is perhaps TRBD2 (5 bases). The CDR3 nucleotides are TGCGCCAGCAGCCTAAAACAAGGGAGCTCCTACAATGAGCAGTTCTTC. This sequence encodes CASSLKQGSSYNEQFF.